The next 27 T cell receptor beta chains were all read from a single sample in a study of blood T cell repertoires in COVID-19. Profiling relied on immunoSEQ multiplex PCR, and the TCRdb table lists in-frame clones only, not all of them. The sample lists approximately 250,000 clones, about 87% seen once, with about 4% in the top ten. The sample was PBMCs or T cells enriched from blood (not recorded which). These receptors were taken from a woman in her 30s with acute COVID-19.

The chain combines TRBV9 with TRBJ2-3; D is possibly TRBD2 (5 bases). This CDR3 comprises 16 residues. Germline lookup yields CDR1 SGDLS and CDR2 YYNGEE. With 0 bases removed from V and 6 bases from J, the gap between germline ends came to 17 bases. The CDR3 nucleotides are TGTGCCAGCAGCGTAGGGTACCTAGCTCCATCGGATACGCAGTATTTT. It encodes CASSVGYLAPSDTQYF.

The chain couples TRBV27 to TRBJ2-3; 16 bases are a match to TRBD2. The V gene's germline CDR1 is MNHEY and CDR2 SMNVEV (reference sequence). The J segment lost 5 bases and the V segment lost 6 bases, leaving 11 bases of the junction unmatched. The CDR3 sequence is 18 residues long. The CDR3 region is CASRIPTGLAGGGDTQYF. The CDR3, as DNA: TGTGCCAGCAGAATCCCAACGGGACTAGCGGGAGGGGGAGATACGCAGTATTTT.

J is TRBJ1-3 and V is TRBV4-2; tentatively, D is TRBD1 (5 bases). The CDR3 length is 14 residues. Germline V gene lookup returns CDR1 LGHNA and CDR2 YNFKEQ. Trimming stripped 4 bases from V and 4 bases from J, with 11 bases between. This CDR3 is CASSPTVLGNTIYF. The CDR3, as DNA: TGTGCCAGCAGCCCGACAGTTTTAGGAAACACCATATATTTT.

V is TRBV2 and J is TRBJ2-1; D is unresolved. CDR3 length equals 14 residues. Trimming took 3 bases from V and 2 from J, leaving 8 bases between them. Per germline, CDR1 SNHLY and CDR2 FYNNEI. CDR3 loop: CASSDGWAYNEQFF. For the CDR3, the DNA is TGTGCCAGCAGTGACGGGTGGGCCTACAATGAGCAGTTCTTC.

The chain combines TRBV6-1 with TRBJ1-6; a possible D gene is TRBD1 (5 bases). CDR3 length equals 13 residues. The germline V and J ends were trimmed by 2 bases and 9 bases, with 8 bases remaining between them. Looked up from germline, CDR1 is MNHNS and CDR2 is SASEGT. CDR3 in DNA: TGTGCCAGCAGTGAAAGGGGTAGTTCACCCCTCCACTTT. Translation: CASSERGSSPLHF.

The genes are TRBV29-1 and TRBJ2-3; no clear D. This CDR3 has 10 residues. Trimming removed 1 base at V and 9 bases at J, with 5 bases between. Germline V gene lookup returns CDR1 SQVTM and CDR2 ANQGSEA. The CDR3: CSVEAYTQYF. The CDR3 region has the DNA TGCAGCGTTGAAGCCTACACGCAGTATTTT.

In DNA, the CDR3 is TGTGCCAGCAGCTTGTTGGAGGGCGCGGGGACTGAAGCTTTCTTT. Protein sequence: CASSLLEGAGTEAFF. This chain joins TRBV5-6 and TRBJ1-1; D is ambiguous. There are 15 residues in the CDR3. CDR1 SGHDT and CDR2 YYEEEE come from the germline V gene. V lost 1 base, J lost 5 bases, and 15 bases lay in between.

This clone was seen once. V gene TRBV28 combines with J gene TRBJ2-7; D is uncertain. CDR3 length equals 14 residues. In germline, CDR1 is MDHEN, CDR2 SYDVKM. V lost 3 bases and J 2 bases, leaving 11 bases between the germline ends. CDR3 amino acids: CASSFGGTPYEQYF. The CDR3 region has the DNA TGTGCCAGCAGTTTCGGCGGTACCCCCTACGAGCAGTACTTC.

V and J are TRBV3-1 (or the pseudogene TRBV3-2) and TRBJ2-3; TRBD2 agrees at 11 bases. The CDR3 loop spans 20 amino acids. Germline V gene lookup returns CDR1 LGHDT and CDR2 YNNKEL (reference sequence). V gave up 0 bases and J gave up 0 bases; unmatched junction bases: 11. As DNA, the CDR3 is TGTGCCAGCAGCCAAGATCGTAGCGGGAGGGCCATCGGGAGCACAGATACGCAGTATTTT. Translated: CASSQDRSGRAIGSTDTQYF.

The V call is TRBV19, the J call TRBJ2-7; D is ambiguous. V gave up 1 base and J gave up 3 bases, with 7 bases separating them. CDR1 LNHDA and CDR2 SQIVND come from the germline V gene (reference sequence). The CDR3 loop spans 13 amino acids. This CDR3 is CASSIGIGYEQYF. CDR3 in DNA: TGTGCCAGTAGTATAGGTATCGGCTACGAGCAGTACTTC. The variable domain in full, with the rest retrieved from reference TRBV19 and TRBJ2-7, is DGGITQSPKYLFRKEGQNVTLSCEQNLNHDAMYWYRQDPGQGLRLIYYSQIVNDFQKGDIAEGYSVSREKKESFPLTVTSAQKNPTAFYLCASSIGIGYEQYFGPGTRLTVT.

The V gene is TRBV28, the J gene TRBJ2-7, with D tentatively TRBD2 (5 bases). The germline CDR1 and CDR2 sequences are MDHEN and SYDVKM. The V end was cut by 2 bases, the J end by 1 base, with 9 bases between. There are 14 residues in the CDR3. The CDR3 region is CASSLTDSSYEQYF. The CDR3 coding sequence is TGTGCCAGCAGTTTAACGGACTCATCCTACGAGCAGTACTTC.

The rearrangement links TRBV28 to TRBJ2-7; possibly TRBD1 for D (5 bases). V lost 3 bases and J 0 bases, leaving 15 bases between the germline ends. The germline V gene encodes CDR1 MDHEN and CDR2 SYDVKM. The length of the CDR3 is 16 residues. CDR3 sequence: CASSLGTGAASYEQYF. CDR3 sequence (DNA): TGTGCCAGCAGTTTGGGAACAGGAGCCGCCTCCTACGAGCAGTACTTC.

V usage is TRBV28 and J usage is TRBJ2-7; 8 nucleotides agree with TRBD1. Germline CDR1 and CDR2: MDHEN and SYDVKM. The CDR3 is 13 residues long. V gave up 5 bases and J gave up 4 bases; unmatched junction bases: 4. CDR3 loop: CASSRTGRYEQYF. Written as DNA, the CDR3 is TGTGCCAGCAGTCGGACAGGGCGATACGAGCAGTACTTC.

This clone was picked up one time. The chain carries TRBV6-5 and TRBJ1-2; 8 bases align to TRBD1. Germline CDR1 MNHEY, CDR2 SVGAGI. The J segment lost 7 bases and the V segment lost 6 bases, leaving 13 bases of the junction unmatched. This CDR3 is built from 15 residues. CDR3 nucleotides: TGTGCCAGCAGAGAGGGGACGTCAGGGGGCCTTGGCTACACCTTC. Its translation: CASREGTSGGLGYTF.

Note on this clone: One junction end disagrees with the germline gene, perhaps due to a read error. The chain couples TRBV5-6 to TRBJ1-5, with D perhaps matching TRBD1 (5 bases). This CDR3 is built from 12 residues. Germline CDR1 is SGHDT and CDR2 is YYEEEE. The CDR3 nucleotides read TGTGCCAGCAGCTTGGGTGCAGGGCCCGTCGATTTT. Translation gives CASSLGAGPVDF.

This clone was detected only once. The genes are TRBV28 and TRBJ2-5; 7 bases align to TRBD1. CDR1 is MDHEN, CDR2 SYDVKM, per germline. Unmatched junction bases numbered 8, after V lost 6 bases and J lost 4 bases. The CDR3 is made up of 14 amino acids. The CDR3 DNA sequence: TGTGCCAGCAGAGAAGACAGGGACGGAGAGACCCAGTACTTC. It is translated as CASREDRDGETQYF.

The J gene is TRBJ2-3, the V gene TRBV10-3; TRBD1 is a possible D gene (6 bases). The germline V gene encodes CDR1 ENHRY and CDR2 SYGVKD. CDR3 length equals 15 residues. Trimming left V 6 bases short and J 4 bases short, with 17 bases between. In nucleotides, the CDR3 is TGTGCCATCAGCGATCAGGGGATTGTGGCAGATACGCAGTATTTT. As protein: CAISDQGIVADTQYF.

CDR3 nucleotide sequence: TGTGCCAGCAGTGGCCCGGAGACCCAGTACTTC. It specifies CASSGPETQYF. The V and J genes are TRBV12-3 or TRBV12-4 and TRBJ2-5; D not certain. This CDR3 is 11 amino acids long. Trimming removed 5 bases from V and 5 bases from J, with 6 bases in between.

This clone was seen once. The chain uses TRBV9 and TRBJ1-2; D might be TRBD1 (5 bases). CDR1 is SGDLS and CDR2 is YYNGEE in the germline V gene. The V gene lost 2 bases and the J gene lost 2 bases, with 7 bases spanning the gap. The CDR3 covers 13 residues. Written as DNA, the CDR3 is TGTGCCAGCAGCGTGACAGTGAACTATGGCTACACCTTC. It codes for CASSVTVNYGYTF.

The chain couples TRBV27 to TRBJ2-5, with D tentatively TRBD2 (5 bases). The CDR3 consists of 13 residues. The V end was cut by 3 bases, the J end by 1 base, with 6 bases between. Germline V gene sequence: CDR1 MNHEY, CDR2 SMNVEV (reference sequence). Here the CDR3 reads CASSLGSQETQYF. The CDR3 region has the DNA TGTGCCAGCAGTTTGGGGAGCCAAGAGACCCAGTACTTC.

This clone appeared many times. The CDR3 coding sequence is TGTGCCAGCAGTGAAGATAGCGGGAGCTCCTACGAGCAGTACTTC. Encoded protein: CASSEDSGSSYEQYF. The V gene is TRBV6-1, the J gene TRBJ2-7, with 9 nucleotides matching TRBD2. The CDR3 length is 15 residues. Germline values: CDR1 MNHNS, CDR2 SASEGT. Trimming removed 1 base from V and 0 bases from J; junction bases left unmatched: 1.

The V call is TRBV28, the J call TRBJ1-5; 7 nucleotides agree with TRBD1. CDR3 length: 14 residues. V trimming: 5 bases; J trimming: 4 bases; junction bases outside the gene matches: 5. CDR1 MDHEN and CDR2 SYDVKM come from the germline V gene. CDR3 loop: CASSNSGGNQPQHF. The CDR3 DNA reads TGTGCCAGCAGTAACTCAGGGGGGAATCAGCCCCAGCATTTT.

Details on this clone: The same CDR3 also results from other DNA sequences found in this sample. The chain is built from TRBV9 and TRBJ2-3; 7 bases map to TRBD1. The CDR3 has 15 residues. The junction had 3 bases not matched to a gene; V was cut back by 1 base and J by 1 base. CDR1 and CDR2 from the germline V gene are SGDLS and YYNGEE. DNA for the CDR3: TGTGCCAGCAGCGTATCCGGGACAGGCACAGATACGCAGTATTTT. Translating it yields CASSVSGTGTDTQYF.

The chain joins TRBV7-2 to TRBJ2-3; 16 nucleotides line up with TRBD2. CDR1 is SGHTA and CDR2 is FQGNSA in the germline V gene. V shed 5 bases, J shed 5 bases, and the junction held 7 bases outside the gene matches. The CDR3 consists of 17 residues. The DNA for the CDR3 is TGTGCCAGCAGCGTCCCGGGACTAGCGGGAGGGGGAGATACGCAGTATTTT. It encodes CASSVPGLAGGGDTQYF. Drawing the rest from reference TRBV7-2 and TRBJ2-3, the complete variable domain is GAGVSQSPSNKVTEKGKDVELRCDPISGHTALYWYRQSLGQGLEFLIYFQGNSAPDKSGLPSDRFSAERTGGSVSTLTIQRTQQEDSAVYLCASSVPGLAGGGDTQYFGPGTRLTVL.

The chain's CDR3 is CASSPTIGSSEQFF. The DNA of the CDR3 is TGTGCCAGCAGTCCCACTATCGGGAGTTCTGAGCAGTTCTTC. The V call is TRBV9, the J call TRBJ2-1; D is possibly TRBD2 (6 bases). Trimming removed 5 bases from V and 9 bases from J, with 18 bases in between. Germline assignment: CDR1 SGDLS and CDR2 YYNGEE. CDR3 length equals 14 residues. The full variable domain, with the rest looked up from reference TRBV9 and TRBJ2-1, is DSGVTQTPKHLITATGQRVTLRCSPRSGDLSVYWYQQSLDQGLQFLIQYYNGEERAKGNILERFSAQQFPDLHSELNLSSLELGDSALYFCASSPTIGSSEQFFGPGTRLTVL.

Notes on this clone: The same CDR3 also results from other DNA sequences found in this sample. CDR3 protein: CASSFRTGGETQYF. The CDR3 DNA reads as TGTGCCAGCAGTTTTAGGACAGGGGGCGAGACCCAGTACTTC. V usage is TRBV7-9 and J usage is TRBJ2-5; 11 bases match TRBD1. Germline loops: CDR1 SEHNR, CDR2 FQNEAQ (reference sequence). The CDR3 spans 14 residues. With V trimmed by 6 bases and J by 5 bases, 5 bases remained unmatched.

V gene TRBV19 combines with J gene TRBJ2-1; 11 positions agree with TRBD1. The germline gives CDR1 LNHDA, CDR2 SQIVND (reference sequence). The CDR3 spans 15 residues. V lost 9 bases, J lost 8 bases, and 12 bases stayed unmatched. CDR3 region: CASSTEDRGLYEQFF. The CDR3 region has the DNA TGTGCCAGCTCGACCGAGGACAGGGGGCTGTATGAGCAGTTCTTC.